Shown below are 17 T cell receptor beta chains from a single sample sequenced in a study of response to subunit inactivated influenza vaccine. TCRdb ran MiXCR on the RT-PCR reads and lists one entry per CDR3 protein. The table lists 550,000 to 800,000 distinct CDR3 sequences, around 14% of them singletons. This material consisted of PBMCs from blood, taken around two weeks before vaccination. Receptors originate from a man between 45 and 60 years old who received an inactivated influenza vaccine.

Of note for this clonotype: A much more abundant neighbour one base away suggests this may be a read error. The chain has TRBV5-1 and TRBJ2-3, with D unclear. The CDR3 runs to 13 residues. Germline CDR1 is SGHRS and CDR2 is YFSETQ. CDR3 protein: CAGSLYFTDTQYF. CDR3 nucleotides: TGCGCCGGCAGCCTATATTTCACAGATACGCAGTATTTT. Filled out from reference TRBV5-1 and TRBJ2-3, the complete variable domain reads KAGVTQTPRYLIKTRGQQVTLSCSPISGHRSVSWYQQTPGQGLQFLFEYFSETQRNKGNFPGRFSGRQFSNSRSEMNVSTLELGDSALYLCAGSLYFTDTQYFGPGTRLTVL.

This chain connects TRBV6-2 or TRBV6-3 to TRBJ2-7, with TRBD2 as a possible D gene (5 bases). The CDR3 extends over 13 amino acids. Germline V gene sequence: CDR1 MNHEY, CDR2 SVGEGT. V shed 2 bases and J shed 5 bases, with 10 bases lying between them. In DNA, the CDR3 is TGTGCCAGCAGTTACCCCGGGGTCAACGAGCAGTACTTC. Protein product: CASSYPGVNEQYF.

V is TRBV18 and J is TRBJ1-3; D not resolved. V lost 3 bases, J lost 4 bases, and 10 bases lay in between. The length of the CDR3 is 14 residues. Per the germline V gene, CDR1 is KGHSH and CDR2 is LQKENI. The CDR3 sequence: CASSPGKGGNTIYF. The CDR3, as DNA: TGTGCCAGCTCACCCGGAAAGGGAGGAAACACCATATATTTT. The complete variable domain, with remaining parts taken from reference TRBV18 and TRBJ1-3, reads NAGVMQNPRHLVRRRGQEARLRCSPMKGHSHVYWYRQLPEEGLKFMVYLQKENIIDESGMPKERFSAEFPKEGPSILRIQQVVRGDSAAYFCASSPGKGGNTIYFGEGSWLTVV.

In this sample, this clonotype turned up many times. This chain joins TRBV12-3 or TRBV12-4 and TRBJ2-2, with a tentative D call TRBD2 (6 bases). V lost 8 bases and J lost 5, with 12 bases in between. The CDR3 has 13 residues. The CDR3 region is CASGLGGTGELFF. CDR3 in DNA: TGTGCCAGCGGCTTGGGGGGAACCGGGGAGCTGTTTTTT.

This chain joins TRBV20-1 and TRBJ2-7; TRBD1 matches at 8 bases. Germline V lookup: CDR1 DFQATT, CDR2 SNEGSKA (reference sequence). The CDR3 covers 14 residues. After removal of 0 bases from V and 4 bases from J, the junction contained 5 bases not matched to a gene. The DNA for the CDR3 is TGCAGTGCTAGAGAACGGACAGGGTTTTACGAGCAGTACTTC. It translates to CSARERTGFYEQYF.

This clonotype showed up many times. This rearrangement joins TRBV4-2 to TRBJ1-1; D ambiguous. The CDR3 consists of 14 residues. The V end was cut by 0 bases, the J end by 1 base, with 6 bases between. The V gene's germline CDR1 is LGHNA and CDR2 YNFKEQ. CDR3: CASSQEVGNTEAFF. In nucleotides, the CDR3 is TGTGCCAGCAGCCAAGAGGTGGGGAACACTGAAGCTTTCTTT.

V usage is TRBV12-3 or TRBV12-4 and J usage is TRBJ2-7, with TRBD1 matching 7 bases. This CDR3 region has 15 residues. J was trimmed by 3 bases and V by 6 bases; bases with no gene match: 11. The CDR3 loop is CASRGVSQGHYEQYF. The CDR3 DNA follows: TGTGCCAGCAGGGGGGTATCACAGGGGCACTACGAGCAGTACTTC.

This clonotype was seen only a few times. The V call is TRBV7-9, the J call TRBJ2-3; TRBD1 aligns across 7 bases. The germline gives CDR1 SEHNR, CDR2 FQNEAQ (reference sequence). The CDR3 runs 16 residues. Trimming took 3 bases from V and 2 from J; bases not matched to a gene: 8. The CDR3 here is CASSFPTGPDTDTQYF. The CDR3 nucleotides read TGTGCCAGCAGCTTCCCGACAGGGCCGGACACAGATACGCAGTATTTT.

This clonotype was seen a handful of times. V and J are TRBV6-2 or TRBV6-3 and TRBJ1-1; possible D gene TRBD1, 5 bases. The germline gives CDR1 MNHEY, CDR2 SVGEGT. The length of the CDR3 is 12 residues. V was shortened by 8 bases and J by 7 bases, with 14 bases between the two germline ends. For the CDR3, the DNA is TGTGCCAGCCGACGGGGGGACGGTGAAGCTTTCTTT. Encoded protein: CASRRGDGEAFF.

This clonotype was observed a few times. CDR3 loop: CATSTSETGFEGEQYF. CDR3 bases: TGTGCCACCAGCACCTCGGAGACAGGGTTTGAGGGCGAGCAGTACTTC. This sequence joins TRBV15 and TRBJ2-7; TRBD1 agrees at 7 bases. The germline gives CDR1 LNHNV, CDR2 YYDKDF (reference sequence). The CDR3 has 16 residues. V shed 4 bases and J 6 bases; nucleotides not matched to a gene: 15.

CDR3 residues: CSVGGSGEETQYF. CDR3 DNA sequence: TGCAGCGTTGGGGGAAGTGGGGAAGAGACCCAGTACTTC. This chain links TRBV29-1 with TRBJ2-5; unclear D gene. V was trimmed by 4 bases and J by 3 bases, leaving 12 bases between them. This CDR3 has 13 amino acids. CDR1 and CDR2 (germline): SQVTM, ANQGSEA.

The table lists this clonotype with a few counts. The chain has TRBV3-1 and TRBJ2-6, with D uncertain. This CDR3 region has 15 residues. Germline V lookup: CDR1 LGHDT, CDR2 YNNKEL (reference sequence). Between the trimmed V and J ends, which lost 1 base and 4 bases, there was a span of 8 bases. DNA for the CDR3: TGTGCCAGCAGCCAAGGGTACGGGGGGGCCAACGTCCTGACTTTC. This translates into CASSQGYGGANVLTF.

The chain employs TRBV11-2 and TRBJ2-5, with D possibly TRBD2 on 5 matching bases. There are 14 residues in the CDR3. The V and J ends lost 0 bases and 4 bases respectively, with 9 bases between them. Germline V lookup: CDR1 SGHAT, CDR2 FQNNGV. The CDR3 loop reads CASSLDIGRETQYF. CDR3 sequence (DNA): TGTGCCAGCAGCTTAGATATAGGGAGAGAGACCCAGTACTTC. The full variable domain, with the rest looked up from reference TRBV11-2 and TRBJ2-5, is EAGVAQSPRYKIIEKRQSVAFWCNPISGHATLYWYQQILGQGPKLLIQFQNNGVVDDSQLPKDRFSAERLKGVDSTLKIQPAKLEDSAVYLCASSLDIGRETQYFGPGTRLLVL.

There are a few counts of this clonotype. The chain links TRBV6-1 to TRBJ1-4; D is unclear. Germline CDR1 MNHNS, CDR2 SASEGT. The CDR3 extends over 15 amino acids. Trimming took 5 bases from V and 3 from J, leaving 13 bases between them. CDR3 DNA sequence: TGTGCCAGCAGTCCGGAGGGATCGGCTAATGAAAAACTGTTTTTT. Translation: CASSPEGSANEKLFF.

This clonotype was detected only a few times. The genes are TRBV30 and TRBJ1-2; the D gene is possibly TRBD1 (6 bases). Deletions cut 7 bases from V and 5 bases from J, with 20 bases between. The CDR3 totals 14 residues. From germline, CDR1 is GTSNPN and CDR2 SVGIG (reference sequence). In nucleotides, the CDR3 is TGTGCCTCCCTGCTGACGACGGACAGTTATGGCTACACCTTC. It is translated as CASLLTTDSYGYTF.

CDR3 in amino acids: CSVARGAKNIQYF. DNA of the CDR3: TGCAGCGTGGCGAGGGGGGCCAAAAACATTCAGTACTTC. V gene TRBV20-1 combines with J gene TRBJ2-4; a weak D match, TRBD1 (6 bases). Germline values: CDR1 DFQATT, CDR2 SNEGSKA (reference sequence). The CDR3 sequence is 13 residues long.

A few counts support this clonotype. The gene calls are TRBV11-1 and TRBJ2-5, with 8 nucleotides matching TRBD2. J gave up 0 bases and V 4 bases, and 13 bases lay outside the gene matches. There are 18 residues in the CDR3. The germline V gene encodes CDR1 SGHAT and CDR2 FQDESV (reference sequence). This CDR3 reads CASSSTVAGKGYQETQYF. CDR3 in DNA: TGTGCCAGCAGCTCCACAGTAGCGGGAAAAGGGTACCAAGAGACCCAGTACTTC.